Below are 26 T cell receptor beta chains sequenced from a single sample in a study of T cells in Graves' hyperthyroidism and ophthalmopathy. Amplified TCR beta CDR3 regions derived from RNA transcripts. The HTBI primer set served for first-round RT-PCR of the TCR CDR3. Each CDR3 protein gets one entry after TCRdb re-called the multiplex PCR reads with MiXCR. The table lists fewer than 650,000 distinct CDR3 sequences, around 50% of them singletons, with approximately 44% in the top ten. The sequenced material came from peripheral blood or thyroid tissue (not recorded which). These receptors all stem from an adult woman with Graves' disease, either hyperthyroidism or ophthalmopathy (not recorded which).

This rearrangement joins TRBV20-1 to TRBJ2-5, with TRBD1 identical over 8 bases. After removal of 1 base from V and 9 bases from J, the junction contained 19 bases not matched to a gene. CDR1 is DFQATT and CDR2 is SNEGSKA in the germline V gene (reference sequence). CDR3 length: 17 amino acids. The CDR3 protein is CSARGAGGEVAIQPQYF. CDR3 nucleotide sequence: TGCAGTGCTAGAGGAGCAGGGGGCGAGGTGGCTATTCAGCCCCAGTACTTC.

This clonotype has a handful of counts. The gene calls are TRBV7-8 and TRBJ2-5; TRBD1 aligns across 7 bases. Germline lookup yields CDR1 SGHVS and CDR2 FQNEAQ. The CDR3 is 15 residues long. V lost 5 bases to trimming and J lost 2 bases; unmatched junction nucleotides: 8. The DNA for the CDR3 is TGTGCCAGCAGCATCGGACAGGCGGATCAAGAGACCCAGTACTTC. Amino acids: CASSIGQADQETQYF.

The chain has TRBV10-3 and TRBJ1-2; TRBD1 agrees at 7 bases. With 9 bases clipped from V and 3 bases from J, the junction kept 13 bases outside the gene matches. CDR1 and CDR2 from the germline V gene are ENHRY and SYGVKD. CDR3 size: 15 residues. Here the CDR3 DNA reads TGTGCCATTGCCAACAGGGGCAGAACAGACTATGGCTACACCTTC. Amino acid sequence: CAIANRGRTDYGYTF.

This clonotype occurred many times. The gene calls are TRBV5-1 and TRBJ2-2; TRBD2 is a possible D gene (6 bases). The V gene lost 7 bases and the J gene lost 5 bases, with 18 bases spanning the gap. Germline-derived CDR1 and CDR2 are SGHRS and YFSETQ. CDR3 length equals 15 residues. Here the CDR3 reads CASGRDSRQTGELFF. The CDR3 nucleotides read TGCGCCAGCGGCCGGGACTCGAGGCAAACCGGGGAGCTGTTTTTT.

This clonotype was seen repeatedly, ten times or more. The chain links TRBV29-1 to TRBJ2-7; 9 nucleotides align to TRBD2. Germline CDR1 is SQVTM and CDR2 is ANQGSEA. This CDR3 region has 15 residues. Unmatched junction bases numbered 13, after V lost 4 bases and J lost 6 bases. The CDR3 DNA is TGCAGCGTTGCACAGGCTGGGCTAGCGGGAACCGAGCAGTACTTC. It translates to CSVAQAGLAGTEQYF.

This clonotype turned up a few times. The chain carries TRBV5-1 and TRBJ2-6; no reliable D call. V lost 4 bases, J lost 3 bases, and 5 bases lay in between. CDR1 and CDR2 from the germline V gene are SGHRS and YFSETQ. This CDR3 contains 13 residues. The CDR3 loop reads CASSPHGANVLTF. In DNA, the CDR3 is TGCGCCAGCAGCCCCCATGGGGCCAACGTCCTGACTTTC.

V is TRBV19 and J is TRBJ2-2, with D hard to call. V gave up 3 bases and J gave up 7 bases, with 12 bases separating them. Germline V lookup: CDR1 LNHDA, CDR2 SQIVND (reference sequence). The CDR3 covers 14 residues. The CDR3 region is CASSIGLEIGELFF. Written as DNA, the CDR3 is TGTGCCAGTAGTATCGGGCTAGAGATCGGGGAGCTGTTTTTT.

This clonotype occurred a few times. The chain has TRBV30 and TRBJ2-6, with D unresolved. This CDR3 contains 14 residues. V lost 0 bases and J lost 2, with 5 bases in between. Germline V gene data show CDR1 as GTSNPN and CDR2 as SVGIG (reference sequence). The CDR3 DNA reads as TGTGCCTGGAGTGTGGTCCCTGGGGCCAACGTCCTGACTTTC. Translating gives CAWSVVPGANVLTF.

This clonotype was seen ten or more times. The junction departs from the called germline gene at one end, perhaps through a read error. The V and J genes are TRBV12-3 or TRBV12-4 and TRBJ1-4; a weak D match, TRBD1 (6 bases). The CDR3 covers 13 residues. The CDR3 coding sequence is TGTGCCAGCAGGCCAGGGGCTAAGGAAAAACTGTTTTTT. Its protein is CASRPGAKEKLFF.

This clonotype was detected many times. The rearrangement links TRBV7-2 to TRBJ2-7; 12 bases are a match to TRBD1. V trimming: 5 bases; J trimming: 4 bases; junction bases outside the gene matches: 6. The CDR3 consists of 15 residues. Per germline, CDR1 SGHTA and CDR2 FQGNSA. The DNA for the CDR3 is TGTGCCAGCAGCAAAGGGGGACAGGGGGCGTACGAGCAGTACTTC. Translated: CASSKGGQGAYEQYF.

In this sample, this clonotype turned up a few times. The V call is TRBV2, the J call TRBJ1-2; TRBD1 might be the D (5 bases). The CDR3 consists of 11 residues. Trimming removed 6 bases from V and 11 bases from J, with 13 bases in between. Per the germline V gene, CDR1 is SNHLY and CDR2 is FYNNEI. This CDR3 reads CASSVDSFYTF. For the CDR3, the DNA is TGTGCCAGCAGCGTTGACAGCTTTTACACCTTC.

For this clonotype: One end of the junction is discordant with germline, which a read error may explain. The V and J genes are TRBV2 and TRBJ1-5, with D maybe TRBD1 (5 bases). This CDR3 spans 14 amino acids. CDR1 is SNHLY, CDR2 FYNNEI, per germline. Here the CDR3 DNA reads TGCGCCAGCAGCCCCGGGACGGTCCAGCGACCCCAGCATTTT. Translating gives CASSPGTVQRPQHF. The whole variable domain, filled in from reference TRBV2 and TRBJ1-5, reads EPEVTQTPSHQVTQMGQEVILRCVPISNHLYFYWYRQILGQKVEFLVSFYNNEISEKSEIFDDQFSVERPDGSNFTLKIRSTKLEDSAMYFCASSPGTVQRPQHFGDGTRLSIL.

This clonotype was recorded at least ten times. CDR3 sequence: CASSLAMIAGVAAGELFF. The CDR3 DNA sequence: TGCGCCAGCAGCTTGGCCATGATAGCGGGAGTGGCTGCCGGGGAGCTGTTTTTT. The genes are TRBV5-1 and TRBJ2-2, with 9 bases fitting TRBD2. Germline V CDR1 and CDR2: SGHRS, YFSETQ. The junction had 12 bases not matched to a gene; V was cut back by 0 bases and J by 6 bases. CDR3 length: 18 residues.

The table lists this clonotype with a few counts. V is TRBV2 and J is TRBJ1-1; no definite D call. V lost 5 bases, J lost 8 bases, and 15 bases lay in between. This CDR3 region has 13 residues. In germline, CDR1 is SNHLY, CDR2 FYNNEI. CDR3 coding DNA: TGTGCCAGCAGTCTGGGAACGTTAGAAGAAGCTTTCTTT. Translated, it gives CASSLGTLEEAFF.

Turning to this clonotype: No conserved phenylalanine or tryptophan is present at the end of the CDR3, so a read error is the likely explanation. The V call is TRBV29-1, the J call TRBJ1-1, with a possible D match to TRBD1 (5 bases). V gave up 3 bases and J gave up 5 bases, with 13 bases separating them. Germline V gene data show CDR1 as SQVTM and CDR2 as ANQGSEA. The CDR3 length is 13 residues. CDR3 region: CSVEGRVGTEAFL. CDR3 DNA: TGCAGCGTTGAGGGACGTGTAGGTACTGAAGCTTTCCTT.

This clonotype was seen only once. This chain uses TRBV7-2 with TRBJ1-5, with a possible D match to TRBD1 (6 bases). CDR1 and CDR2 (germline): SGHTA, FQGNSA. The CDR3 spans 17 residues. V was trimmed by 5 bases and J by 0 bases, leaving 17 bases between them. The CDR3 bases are TGTGCCAGCAGCCCTACGGACAGTCCTTTTAGCAATCAGCCCCAGCATTTT. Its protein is CASSPTDSPFSNQPQHF. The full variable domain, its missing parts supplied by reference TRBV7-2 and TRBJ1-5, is GAGVSQSPSNKVTEKGKDVELRCDPISGHTALYWYRQSLGQGLEFLIYFQGNSAPDKSGLPSDRFSAERTGGSVSTLTIQRTQQEDSAVYLCASSPTDSPFSNQPQHFGDGTRLSIL.

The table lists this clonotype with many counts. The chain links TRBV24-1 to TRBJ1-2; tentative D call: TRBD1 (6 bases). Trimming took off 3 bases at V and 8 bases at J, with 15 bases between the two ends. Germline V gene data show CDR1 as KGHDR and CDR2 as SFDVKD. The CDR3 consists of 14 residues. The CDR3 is CATSDEDRTHGYTF. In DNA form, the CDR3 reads TGTGCCACCAGTGATGAGGACAGAACGCACGGCTACACCTTC.

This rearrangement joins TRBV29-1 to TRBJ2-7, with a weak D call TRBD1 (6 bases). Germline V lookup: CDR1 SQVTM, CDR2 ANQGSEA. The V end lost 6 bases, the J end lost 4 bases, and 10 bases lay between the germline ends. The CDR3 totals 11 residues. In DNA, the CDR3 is TGCAGCGTCAGCAGGGGTTACGAGCAGTACTTC. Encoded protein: CSVSRGYEQYF.

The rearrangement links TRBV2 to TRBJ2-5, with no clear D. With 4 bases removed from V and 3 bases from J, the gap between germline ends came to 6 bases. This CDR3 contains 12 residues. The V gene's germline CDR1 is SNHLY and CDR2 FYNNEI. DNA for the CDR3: TGTGCCAGCAGTGTAGAGGAAGAGACCCAGTACTTC. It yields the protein CASSVEEETQYF.

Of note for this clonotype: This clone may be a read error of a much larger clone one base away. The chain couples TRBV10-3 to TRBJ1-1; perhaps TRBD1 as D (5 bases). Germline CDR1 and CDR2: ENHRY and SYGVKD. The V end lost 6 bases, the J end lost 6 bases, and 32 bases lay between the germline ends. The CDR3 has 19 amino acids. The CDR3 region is CAIRPQSGYGAKIFAEAFF. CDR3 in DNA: TGTGCCATCAGGCCTCAGTCCGGGTACGGGGCGAAGATCTTCGCTGAAGCTTTCTTT.

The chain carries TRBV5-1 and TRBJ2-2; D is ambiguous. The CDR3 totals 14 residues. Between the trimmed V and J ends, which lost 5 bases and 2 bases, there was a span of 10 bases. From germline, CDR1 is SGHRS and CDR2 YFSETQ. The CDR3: CASRFLSNTGELFF. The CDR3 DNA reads TGCGCCAGCAGGTTTCTATCAAACACCGGGGAGCTGTTTTTT.

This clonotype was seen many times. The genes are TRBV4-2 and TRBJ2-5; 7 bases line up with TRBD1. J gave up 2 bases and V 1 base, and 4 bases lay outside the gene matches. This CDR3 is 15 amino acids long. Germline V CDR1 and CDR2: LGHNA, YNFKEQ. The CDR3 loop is CASSQGTTGQETQYF. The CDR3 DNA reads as TGTGCCAGCAGCCAAGGGACGACAGGGCAAGAGACCCAGTACTTC.

The CDR3 DNA reads as TGTGCCAGCAGTTCGGACTGGTGGGCTGGTGGCTACACCTTC. This encodes CASSSDWWAGGYTF. V is TRBV27 and J is TRBJ1-2, with unresolved D. In germline, CDR1 is MNHEY, CDR2 SMNVEV (reference sequence). Trimming took off 4 bases at V and 7 bases at J, with 16 bases between the two ends. The CDR3 extends over 14 amino acids.

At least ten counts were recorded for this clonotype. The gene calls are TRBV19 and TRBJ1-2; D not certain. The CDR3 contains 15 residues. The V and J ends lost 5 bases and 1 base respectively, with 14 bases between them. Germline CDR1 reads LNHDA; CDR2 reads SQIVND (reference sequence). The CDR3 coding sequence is TGTGCCAGTAGTTTGTCAGGAACCCTTAACTATGGCTACACCTTC. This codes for CASSLSGTLNYGYTF.

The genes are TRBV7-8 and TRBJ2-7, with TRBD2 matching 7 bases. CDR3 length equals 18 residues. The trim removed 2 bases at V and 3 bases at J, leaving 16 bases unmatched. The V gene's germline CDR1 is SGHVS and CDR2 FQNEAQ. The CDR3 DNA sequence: TGTGCCAGCAGCTTAAATAAGGGGAGTGGCGGGAGTCTCTACGAGCAGTACTTC. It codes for CASSLNKGSGGSLYEQYF.

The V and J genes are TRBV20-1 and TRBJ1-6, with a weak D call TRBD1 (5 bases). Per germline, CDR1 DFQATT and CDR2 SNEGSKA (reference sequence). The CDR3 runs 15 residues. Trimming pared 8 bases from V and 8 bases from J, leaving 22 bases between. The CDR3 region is CSSGRPGGRDSPLHF. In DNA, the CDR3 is TGCAGTTCCGGTAGACCCGGGGGTCGGGATTCACCCCTCCACTTT.